This entry is about one T cell receptor (beta chain). The antigen is not known. These data originate in a study of cytomegalovirus exposure and HLA in healthy donors. Study conclusions and caveats: Analysis was carried out at a later point, and it linked a missense DCLRE1C variant to TCR beta V- and J-gene trimming. Productive status was seen about 90% or about 30% of the time for most TCR beta V segments in an earlier analysis. Reportedly, fewer N-insertions than the 666-donor mean appeared in an Asian-associated ancestry cluster in a later analysis. DRB1 showed the most TCR associations and HLA-C the fewest in a later analysis, as rates varied by HLA locus.

PCR amplification relied on 60 Vbeta primers (plus 13 Jbeta primers). The assay was immunoSEQ multiplex PCR, and TCRdb's table has in-frame clones only and misses some. This table holds approximately 110,000 clones, approximately 82% found once. Material for sequencing was PBMCs. This clonotype was obtained from a man younger than 40 in good health and CMV-seropositive.

This CDR3 reads CASSLDSAGPYF. CDR3 in DNA: TGTGCCAGCAGCTTGGATTCGGCGGGCCCATACTTC. The chain uses TRBV5-4 and TRBJ2-5; TRBD2 might be the D (5 bases). The CDR3 loop spans 12 amino acids. Germline CDR1 and CDR2: SGHNT and YYREEE (reference sequence). V was clipped by 0 bases and J by 14 bases, with 14 bases between them.